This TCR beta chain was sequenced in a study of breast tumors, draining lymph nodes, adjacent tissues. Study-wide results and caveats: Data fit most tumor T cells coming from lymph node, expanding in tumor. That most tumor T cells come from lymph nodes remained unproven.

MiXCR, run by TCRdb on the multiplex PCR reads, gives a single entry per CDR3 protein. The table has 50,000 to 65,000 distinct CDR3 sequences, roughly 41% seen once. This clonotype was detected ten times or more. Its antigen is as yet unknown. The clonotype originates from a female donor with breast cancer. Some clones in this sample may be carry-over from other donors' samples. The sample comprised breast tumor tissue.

The CDR3 DNA reads as TGTGCCAGCAGCTCGAGGATTAGCTCTGGAAACACCATATATTTT. Translating gives CASSSRISSGNTIYF. This rearrangement joins TRBV7-2 to TRBJ1-3; no firm D call. The V and J ends lost 4 bases and 0 bases respectively, with 10 bases between them. CDR1 is SGHTA and CDR2 is FQGNSA in the germline V gene. The CDR3 has 15 amino acids.